The T cell receptor (beta chain) described here comes from a study of CD8+CD57+ T cells in acquired aplastic anemia. Study-level background: DNA from sorted CD4+ and CD8+ cells averaged roughly 3.2 ug. Regarding the study as a whole: A set of around 30 CD8+ CDR3 sequences was shared between patients and controls, and these sequences appeared highly expressed in patients.

Both TCR beta VDJ combination and CDR3 sequence profiling were carried out. Genomic DNA was the template for this profiling. TCRdb independently ran MiXCR on the reads; one entry per CDR3 protein. This sample carries 200,000 or so distinct CDR3 sequences, 40% to 55% of them seen once, and the ten largest clones take about 9.5%. As for this clonotype: What it binds is unknown.

Patients chosen for sequencing had shown CD8+CD57+ cell expansion by flow cytometry. By the time of blood sampling, patients had still received no therapy. The CDR3 extends over 14 amino acids. From germline, CDR1 is SQVTM and CDR2 ANQGSEA. V dropped 6 bases and J dropped 8; count of bases not matched to a gene: 10. The material sequenced was sorted CD4+, CD8+, or CD8+CD57+ T cells (not recorded which) from PBMCs. The rearrangement joins TRBV29-1 to TRBJ2-4, with 10 bases that match TRBD1. The TCR originated in a human donor with aplastic anemia. CDR3 sequence (DNA): TGCAGCGTGCGACCTTCAGGACAGGGGGACATTCAGTACTTC. Translating it yields CSVRPSGQGDIQYF.